This TCR beta chain was captured in a study of vaccination effects on CD4 cells after COVID-19. Profiled with immunoSEQ multiplex PCR; TCRdb holds only in-frame clones, not every one. The sample contains about 47,000 clones, roughly two thirds of which appear only once. Culture proceeded for approximately 10 days, and CD4+ T cells were then isolated. Participants got two doses of BNT162b2 or mRNA-1273 vaccine. In germline, CDR1 is SNHLY, CDR2 FYNNEI. The CDR3 consists of 14 residues. V was clipped by 9 bases and J by 7 bases, with 19 bases between them. A note on this clone: The antigen remains unidentified.

The chain combines TRBV2 with TRBJ2-1; D possibly corresponds to TRBD2 (6 bases). Sequencing was performed on CD4+ T cells from PBMCs cultured without peptide, taken after COVID-19 vaccination. This TCR came from a human donor who received a COVID-19 vaccine. DNA for the CDR3: TGTGCCAGATCCAGCTCGGGAGTGCCAAATGAGCAGTTCTTC. This encodes CARSSSGVPNEQFF.